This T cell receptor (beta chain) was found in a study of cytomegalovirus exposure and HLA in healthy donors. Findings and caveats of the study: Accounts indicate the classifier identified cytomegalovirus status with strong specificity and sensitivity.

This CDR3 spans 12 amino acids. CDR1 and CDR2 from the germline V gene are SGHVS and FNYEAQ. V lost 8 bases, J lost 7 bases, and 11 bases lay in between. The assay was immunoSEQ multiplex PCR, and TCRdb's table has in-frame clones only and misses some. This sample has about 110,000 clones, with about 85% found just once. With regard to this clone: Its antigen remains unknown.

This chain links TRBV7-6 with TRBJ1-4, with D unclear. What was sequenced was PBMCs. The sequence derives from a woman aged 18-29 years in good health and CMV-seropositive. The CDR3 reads CASSEGSEKLFF. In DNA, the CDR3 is TGTGCCAGCTCGGAGGGCAGTGAAAAACTGTTTTTT.